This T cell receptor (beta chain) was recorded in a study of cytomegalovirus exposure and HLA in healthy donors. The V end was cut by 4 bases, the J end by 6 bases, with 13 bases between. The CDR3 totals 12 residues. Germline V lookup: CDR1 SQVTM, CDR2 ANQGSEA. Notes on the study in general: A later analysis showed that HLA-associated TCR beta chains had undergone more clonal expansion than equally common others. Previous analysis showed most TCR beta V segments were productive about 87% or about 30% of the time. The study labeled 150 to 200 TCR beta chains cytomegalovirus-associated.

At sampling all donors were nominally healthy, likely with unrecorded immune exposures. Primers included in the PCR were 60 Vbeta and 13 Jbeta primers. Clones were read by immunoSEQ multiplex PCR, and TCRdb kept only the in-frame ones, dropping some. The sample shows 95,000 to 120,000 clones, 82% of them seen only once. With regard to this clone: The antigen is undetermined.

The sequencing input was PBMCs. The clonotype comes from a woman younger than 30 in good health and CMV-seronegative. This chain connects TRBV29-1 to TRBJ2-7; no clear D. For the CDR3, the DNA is TGCAGCGTTGTAGTGACAAGTGGCGAGCAGTACTTC. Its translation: CSVVVTSGEQYF.